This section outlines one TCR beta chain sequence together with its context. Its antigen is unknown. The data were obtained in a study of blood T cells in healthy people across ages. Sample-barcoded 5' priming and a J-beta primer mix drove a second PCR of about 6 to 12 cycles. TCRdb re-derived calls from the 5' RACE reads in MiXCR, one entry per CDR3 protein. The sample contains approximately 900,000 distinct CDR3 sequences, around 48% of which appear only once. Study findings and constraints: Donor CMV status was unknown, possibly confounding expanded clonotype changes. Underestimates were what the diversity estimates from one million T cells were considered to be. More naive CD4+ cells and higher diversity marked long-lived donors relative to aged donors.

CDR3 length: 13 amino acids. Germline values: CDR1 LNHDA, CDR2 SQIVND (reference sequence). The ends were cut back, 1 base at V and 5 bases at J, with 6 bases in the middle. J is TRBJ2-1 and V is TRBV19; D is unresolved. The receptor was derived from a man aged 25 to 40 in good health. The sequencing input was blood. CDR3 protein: CASSIVSHNEQFF. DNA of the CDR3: TGTGCCAGTAGTATAGTGTCCCACAATGAGCAGTTCTTC.